These T cell receptor beta chains were read from a single sample in a study of blood T cell repertoires in COVID-19. The table came from immunoSEQ multiplex PCR; TCRdb's copy has only in-frame clones and leaves some out. The profile shows over 25,000 clones, around 90% of them singletons. The sequenced sample consisted of peripheral blood. The receptors here all came from a middle-aged man with active COVID-19. CDR3s include the opening cysteine and the closing phenylalanine or tryptophan. The D gene is left open where the match is weak. Expanded clones get a size class; other rows say once, few or many, or leave the size out.

>TRBD1|17|TRBV7-3|TRBJ1-1|NA
CASSRAGTGLVNTEAFF
TGTGCCAGCAGCCGTGCCGGGACAGGGTTGGTGAACACTGAAGCTTTCTTT
>TRBD2|15|TRBV11-1|TRBJ2-4|NA
CASSPSGGDLNIQYF
TGTGCCAGCAGCCCATCCGGGGGGGACCTAAACATTCAGTACTTC
>NA|13|TRBV11-2|TRBJ2-5|NA
CASSLGQVLAQYF
TGTGCCAGCAGCTTAGGCCAGGTTTTGGCCCAGTACTTC
>TRBD1|13|TRBV6-5|TRBJ1-2|NA
CASRPTGVYGYTF
TGTGCCAGCAGACCAACAGGGGTATATGGCTACACCTTC
>TRBD1|16|TRBV7-9|TRBJ2-3|once
CASSPNRGSRVDTQYF
TGTGCCAGCAGCCCTAACAGGGGCAGTAGGGTAGATACGCAGTATTTT
>TRBD2|17|TRBV7-9|TRBJ2-3|once
CASSLPPRTSDTDTQYF
TGTGCCAGCAGCTTACCCCCCAGGACTAGCGACACAGATACGCAGTATTTT
>NA|15|TRBV13|TRBJ2-7|NA
CASSLITESSYEQYF
TGTGCCAGCAGCTTAATCACCGAGAGCTCCTACGAGCAGTACTTC
>TRBD1|16|TRBV7-2|TRBJ2-2|NA
CASSLLPGGGTGELFF
TGTGCCAGCAGCTTATTACCAGGGGGTGGGACCGGGGAGCTGTTTTTT
>TRBD1|15|TRBV5-4|TRBJ2-5|NA
CASGRRDRVGQTQYF
TGTGCCAGCGGCCGCCGGGACAGGGTAGGCCAGACCCAGTACTTC
>TRBD1|13|TRBV5-4|TRBJ1-1|NA
CASSGTQGTEAFF
TGTGCCAGCAGCGGTACACAGGGGACTGAAGCTTTCTTT
>TRBD1|15|TRBV5-3|TRBJ1-6|NA
CARSKDRPGNSPLHF
TGTGCCAGAAGCAAGGACAGGCCGGGGAATTCACCCCTCCACTTT
>TRBD1|14|TRBV4-1|TRBJ1-1|NA
CASRQPDRGTEAFF
TGCGCCAGCAGGCAACCAGACAGGGGCACTGAAGCTTTCTTT
>NA|12|TRBV30|TRBJ1-3|NA
CAWSQTGNTIYF
TGTGCCTGGAGTCAAACAGGAAACACCATATATTTT
>NA|14|TRBV30|TRBJ2-2|NA
CAWSRQTNTGELFF
TGTGCCTGGAGTAGACAGACAAACACCGGGGAGCTGTTTTTT
>TRBD1|13|TRBV29-1|TRBJ2-2|NA
CSVQNRGSGELFF
TGCAGCGTGCAAAACAGGGGATCCGGGGAGCTGTTTTTT
>NA|15|TRBV9|TRBJ2-2|NA
CASSVQPQETGELFF
TGTGCCAGCAGCGTCCAACCACAGGAGACCGGGGAGCTGTTTTTT
>TRBD1|15|TRBV27|TRBJ1-1|NA
CASSSDRGRVGEAFF
TGTGCCAGCAGTTCTGACAGGGGCAGGGTCGGTGAAGCTTTCTTT
>TRBD2|12|TRBV20-1|TRBJ2-7|NA
CSASLAGAGQYF
TGCAGTGCTAGTTTAGCGGGAGCCGGACAGTACTTC
>TRBD1|15|TRBV2|TRBJ2-3|NA
CASSRDRPVTDTQYF
TGTGCCAGCAGTAGGGACAGACCTGTCACAGATACGCAGTATTTT
>TRBD2|15|TRBV5-4|TRBJ2-5|NA
CASSWTSTTQETQYF
TGTGCCAGCTCTTGGACTAGCACTACCCAAGAGACCCAGTACTTC
>TRBD1|14|TRBV19|TRBJ2-2|NA
CASSNQGAGGELFF
TGTGCCAGTAGCAACCAGGGGGCGGGCGGGGAGCTGTTTTTT
>NA|14|TRBV4-1|TRBJ1-2|NA
CASSQARGDYGYTF
TGCGCCAGCAGCCAAGCCCGGGGGGACTATGGCTACACCTTC
>NA|13|TRBV15|TRBJ1-5|NA
CATSRTRDQPQHF
TGTGCCACCAGCAGAACTAGGGATCAGCCCCAGCATTTT
>NA|13|TRBV7-9|TRBJ1-2|NA
CASTTGGYYGYTF
TGTGCCAGCACCACGGGGGGGTACTATGGCTACACCTTC
>NA|15|TRBV6-5|TRBJ2-3|NA
CASGGRGADTDTQYF
TGTGCCAGCGGGGGTCGGGGGGCCGACACAGATACGCAGTATTTT
>TRBD1|17|TRBV5-6|TRBJ1-2|NA
CASSLPLVTMTGHGYTF
TGTGCCAGCAGCTTGCCGTTGGTAACCATGACAGGGCATGGCTACACCTTC